This is a list of T cell receptor beta chains from one sample in a study of blood T cell repertoires in COVID-19. Method: immunoSEQ multiplex PCR; TCRdb's copy keeps in-frame clones and lacks some. The data contain under 350,000 clones, around 90% of them singletons. The sample taken for sequencing was peripheral blood. Receptors originate from a man aged 70-80 years with acute or convalescent COVID-19. The CDR3 runs from the conserved cysteine through the conserved F or W. A D gene is named only where the DNA matches it firmly.

D gene	V gene	J gene	CDR3 protein	CDR3 DNA
NA	TRBV5-4	TRBJ2-1	CASSRSGTYNEQFF	TGTGCCAGCAGCCGTTCGGGTACCTACAATGAGCAGTTCTTC
TRBD1	TRBV3-1/TRBV3-2	TRBJ1-3	CASSELGQRSGNTIYF	TGTGCCAGCAGCGAGTTGGGACAGAGATCTGGAAACACCATATATTTT
TRBD1	TRBV5-8	TRBJ1-2	CASSLGTVLTQGGYTF	TGTGCCAGCAGCTTAGGGACAGTCCTGACGCAAGGGGGCTACACCTTC
TRBD2	TRBV5-1	TRBJ2-1	CASSLGLAGGHNEQFF	TGCGCCAGCAGCTTGGGGCTAGCGGGGGGTCACAATGAGCAGTTCTTC
TRBD1	TRBV6-2/TRBV6-3	TRBJ1-1	CASSKDRVNTEAFF	TGTGCCAGCAGCAAAGACAGGGTAAACACTGAAGCTTTCTTT
TRBD1	TRBV19	TRBJ1-5	CASRSRRTGNDQPQHF	TGTGCCAGTAGGAGCAGGAGGACAGGGAATGATCAGCCCCAGCATTTT
NA	TRBV7-2	TRBJ2-7	CASSLDPARPEQYF	TGTGCCAGCAGCTTAGACCCCGCCAGGCCCGAGCAGTACTTC
NA	TRBV3-1/TRBV3-2	TRBJ1-5	CASSLGVINNQPQHF	TGTGCCAGCAGCCTAGGAGTGATCAACAATCAGCCCCAGCATTTT
NA	TRBV29-1	TRBJ2-1	CSTGTYNEQFF	TGCAGCACCGGGACTTACAATGAGCAGTTCTTC
TRBD2	TRBV9	TRBJ2-3	CASSGRLAGSTDTQYF	TGTGCCAGCAGCGGAAGACTAGCGGGTAGCACAGATACGCAGTATTTT
NA	TRBV5-1	TRBJ2-5	CASSLGGAAGETQYF	TGCGCCAGCAGCTTGGGAGGAGCGGCTGGGGAGACCCAGTACTTC
TRBD1	TRBV9	TRBJ2-4	CASSPGQGVGENIQYF	TGTGCCAGCAGCCCAGGACAGGGAGTTGGGGAAAACATTCAGTACTTC
TRBD2	TRBV18	TRBJ2-7	CASSQAGAGYEQYF	TGTGCCAGCTCACAAGCGGGAGCCGGCTACGAGCAGTACTTC
TRBD1	TRBV9	TRBJ1-2	CASSVAPGQGHYGYTF	TGTGCCAGCAGCGTAGCCCCGGGACAGGGTCACTATGGCTACACCTTC
NA	TRBV5-4	TRBJ2-3	CASSPTRGGRTDTQYF	TGTGCCAGCAGCCCTACCCGCGGGGGCCGTACAGATACGCAGTATTTT